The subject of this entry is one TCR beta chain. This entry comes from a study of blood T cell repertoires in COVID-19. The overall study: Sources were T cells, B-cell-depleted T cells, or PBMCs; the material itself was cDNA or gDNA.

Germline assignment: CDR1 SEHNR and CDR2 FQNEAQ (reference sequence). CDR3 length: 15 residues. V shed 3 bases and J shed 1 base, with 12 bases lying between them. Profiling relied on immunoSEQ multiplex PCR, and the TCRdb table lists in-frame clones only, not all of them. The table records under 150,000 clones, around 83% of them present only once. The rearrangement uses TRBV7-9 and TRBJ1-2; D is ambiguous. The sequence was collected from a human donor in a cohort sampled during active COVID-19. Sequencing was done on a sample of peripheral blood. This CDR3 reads CASSFSLVFNYGYTF. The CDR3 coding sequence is TGTGCCAGCAGCTTTTCTCTCGTCTTTAACTATGGCTACACCTTC. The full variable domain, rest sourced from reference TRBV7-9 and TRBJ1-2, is DTGVSQNPRHKITKRGQNVTFRCDPISEHNRLYWYRQTLGQGPEFLTYFQNEAQLEKSRLLSDRFSAERPKGSFSTLEIQRTEQGDSAMYLCASSFSLVFNYGYTFGSGTRLTVV.